The TCR beta chain under discussion was sequenced for a study of a mutant IDH1 vaccine in newly diagnosed glioma (dated by TCRdb to the early 2020s). Some background on the complete study: Across visits V03 through V10, patients got a total of eight vaccinations, given in weeks 1, 3, 5, 7, 11, 15, 19 and 23. Peripheral blood was drawn at six visits: V03 (baseline), V05, V07, V10, V12 and V13. Vaccination started 4-6 weeks after radiotherapy alone, or was given together with temozolomide cycles in the groups whose treatment included chemotherapy. For exploratory analyses, longitudinal TCRB deep sequencing was carried out in 25 treated patients wherever samples were available. Before enrollment, patients had received standard therapy of radiotherapy alone, temozolomide alone, or radiochemotherapy with temozolomide; most received the combination. Of the 25 to 40 treated patients, approximately 62% were male and 37.5% were female, and the mean age was about 40 years.

Results and caveats for the whole study, not just this receptor: According to the authors, sample limitations meant that analyses of patient blood samples could not be reproduced. Selection of PBMC samples for TCRB deep sequencing was based on availability. Across multiple MHC alleles, vaccine-induced immune responses were seen in around 94% of patients. Pseudoprogression appeared unrelated to alterations in the top peripheral T cell clonotypes detected by TCRB sequencing.

This clone has a single count. Its antigen is still unknown. Nothing much larger sits one base from this clone, and base qualities are not available. Trimming leaves V shorter by 6 bases and J shorter by 0 bases, with the junction holding 2 bases beyond the gene matches. Based on the germline V gene, the CDR1 and CDR2 sequences are MNHEY and SVGAGI. The CDR3, from cysteine to phenylalanine, totals 15 residues. CDR3 DNA is the only sequence kept; it has 45 bases, read in frame from the first base. Receptor amplification or capture employed the immunoSEQ multiplex PCR assay. The hsTCRB Kit was used according to the manufacturer's protocol to amplify rearranged TCR beta chain sequences. Sequencing of TCRB libraries was carried out on an Illumina MiSeq. The original pipeline was this. Demultiplexing, trimming and gene mapping were performed with the kit vendor's proprietary platform. TCRdb obtained this table from immuneACCESS and retained in-frame rearrangements with V and J assigned. These tables miss some clones; where compared with another copy, unresolved V genes account for less than half of the shortfall, and the remainder is unexplained. The DNA was the basis for D and trimming; V, J and clone size are from that table. The sample has more than 55,000 clones on record, approximately 84% of them singletons. The ten largest clonotypes hold roughly 3.6% of the sample.

In the paper's terms, the time point label means: week 11, during vaccination. Every vaccine dose consisted of 300 ug of a 20-mer mutant IDH1 peptide in Montanide, administered subcutaneously together with topical imiquimod. Donors had newly diagnosed WHO grade 3 or 4 IDH1-mutant astrocytomas with loss of nuclear ATRX. The samples were drawn from NOA16, a multicentre, single-arm, open-label phase I trial in Germany that tested a mutant IDH1 peptide vaccine in humans for the first time. The DNeasy Blood and Tissue Kit was used to extract genomic DNA from EDTA blood for TCRB sequencing. The clonotype comes from a man aged 25-45 years with glioma. This sequence uses TRBV6-5 and TRBJ2-1; 10 junctional bases match TRBD2. Specimen: PBMCs, collected from a glioma patient whose treatment included an IDH1 peptide vaccine. For the CDR3, the sequence is CASSVAGGSYNEQFF. DNA sequence: TGTGCCAGCAGCGTAGCGGGGGGCTCCTACAATGAGCAGTTCTTC.